The 14 T cell receptor beta chains below all came from one sample that was sequenced in a study of CD8 T cells in ankylosing spondylitis. TCRdb recomputed calls from the 5' RACE reads with MiXCR, one row per CDR3 protein. The sample contains about 360,000 distinct CDR3 sequences, around 20% of which appear only once. The specimen sequenced was blood, either unsorted or a sorted T cell fraction (not recorded which). These receptors originate from a male donor with ankylosing spondylitis or in good health (not recorded which).

This clonotype was recorded a few times. The CDR3, as DNA: TGTGCCAGCAGTTGGAGCGGGGGGCTTTGGAATGAGCAGTTCTTC. It translates to CASSWSGGLWNEQFF. The rearrangement uses TRBV12-3 or TRBV12-4 and TRBJ2-1; 9 nucleotides agree with TRBD2. The V segment lost 4 bases and the J segment 7 bases; nucleotides outside the gene matches: 8. CDR3 size: 15 residues.

The chain uses TRBV30 and TRBJ2-3; the D is unclear. The germline CDR1 and CDR2 sequences are GTSNPN and SVGIG (reference sequence). The CDR3 extends over 10 amino acids. Trimming removed 0 bases at V and 5 bases at J, with 0 bases between. The DNA for the CDR3 is TGTGCCTGGAGTGTAGATACGCAGTATTTT. Translating it yields CAWSVDTQYF.

This sequence joins TRBV3-1 and TRBJ2-1; 7 nucleotides line up with TRBD1. The CDR3 covers 17 residues. CDR1 and CDR2 from the germline V gene are LGHDT and YNNKEL (reference sequence). V was pared by 1 base and J by 0 bases, with 6 bases of the junction left unmatched. The CDR3 sequence is CASSQVSGTVSYNEQFF. CDR3 nucleotide sequence: TGTGCCAGCAGCCAAGTTTCCGGGACAGTCTCCTACAATGAGCAGTTCTTC.

This clonotype was seen many times. J is TRBJ2-7 and V is TRBV20-1; maybe TRBD2 (5 bases). This CDR3 has 14 amino acids. Germline-derived CDR1 and CDR2 are DFQATT and SNEGSKA (reference sequence). The germline V and J ends were trimmed by 1 base and 5 bases, with 15 bases remaining between them. The CDR3 DNA reads as TGCAGTGCTAGAGTGGCCGGGGATGACGACGAGCAGTACTTC. As protein: CSARVAGDDDEQYF.

This clonotype occurred a few times. The J gene is TRBJ2-3, the V gene TRBV6-1, with D unclear. Between the trimmed V and J ends, which lost 7 bases and 5 bases, there was a span of 16 bases. This CDR3 has 14 amino acids. From germline, CDR1 is MNHNS and CDR2 SASEGT. This CDR3 reads CASKTRWDRDTQYF. DNA of the CDR3: TGTGCCAGCAAGACACGGTGGGATAGAGATACGCAGTATTTT.

This chain joins TRBV12-3 or TRBV12-4 and TRBJ2-3; 10 nucleotides match TRBD2. The CDR3 contains 16 residues. The V and J ends lost 7 bases and 1 base, in that order; junction bases with no gene match: 8. CDR3 in amino acids: CASTPKRGGRTDTQYF. In nucleotides, the CDR3 is TGTGCCAGCACTCCAAAGCGGGGGGGCCGCACAGATACGCAGTATTTT.

The V call is TRBV7-6, the J call TRBJ2-1; D could derive from TRBD1 or TRBD2 (5 bases each). This CDR3 spans 16 amino acids. Germline values: CDR1 SGHVS, CDR2 FNYEAQ. V lost 5 bases, J lost 6 bases, and 20 bases lay in between. CDR3 sequence reads: CASSHGTGLGSNEQFF. The CDR3 DNA reads as TGTGCCAGCAGCCACGGGACCGGATTAGGTTCCAATGAGCAGTTCTTC.

This clonotype has only a few counts. The chain recombines TRBV28 with TRBJ2-7; D is possibly TRBD1 (6 bases). Germline V gives CDR1 MDHEN, CDR2 SYDVKM. Trimming removed 8 bases from V and 4 bases from J, with 9 bases in between. The CDR3 has 11 amino acids. As DNA, the CDR3 is TGTGCCAGCCTCGACAGGTACGAGCAGTACTTC. As protein: CASLDRYEQYF.

The chain employs TRBV6-1 and TRBJ2-4, with D hard to call. Germline lookup yields CDR1 MNHNS and CDR2 SASEGT. The CDR3 has 16 amino acids. V was pared by 3 bases and J by 0 bases, with 12 bases between. The DNA of the CDR3 is TGTGCCAGCAGTGATGGACGACTCTTAGCCAAAAACATTCAGTACTTC. This encodes CASSDGRLLAKNIQYF.

This chain connects TRBV5-4 to TRBJ2-7; no clear D gene. The germline V and J ends were trimmed by 1 base and 0 bases, with 8 bases remaining between them. This CDR3 comprises 14 residues. CDR1 and CDR2 (germline): SGHNT, YYREEE (reference sequence). The CDR3 loop is CASSLNLASYEQYF. CDR3 sequence (DNA): TGTGCCAGCAGCTTGAACCTTGCCTCCTACGAGCAGTACTTC.

This clonotype showed up just a few times. The rearrangement joins TRBV4-2 to TRBJ2-5; D is possibly TRBD1 or TRBD2 (6 bases each). V was shortened by 6 bases and J by 3 bases, with 11 bases between the two germline ends. The V gene's germline CDR1 is LGHNA and CDR2 YNFKEQ. The CDR3 contains 13 residues. The CDR3 DNA reads TGTGCCAGCAGGGGGGGCAGTGAAGAGACCCAGTACTTC. This encodes CASRGGSEETQYF.

This clonotype was found a few times. One junction end disagrees with the germline gene, perhaps due to a read error. The chain is built from TRBV7-7 and TRBJ2-2; D unclear. Germline V gene data show CDR1 as SSHAT and CDR2 as FNYEAQ (reference sequence). The CDR3 sequence is 17 residues long. CDR3 DNA: TGTGCTAGCAGCTCAAGGTTGAGCTCATTGGAGACCGGGGAGCTGTTTTTT. Protein sequence: CASSSRLSSLETGELFF. The whole variable domain, filled in from reference TRBV7-7 and TRBJ2-2, reads GAGVSQSPRYKVTKRGQDVTLRCDPISSHATLYWYQQALGQGPEFLTYFNYEAQPDKSGLPSDRFSAERPEGSISTLTIQRTEQRDSAMYRCASSSRLSSLETGELFFGEGSRLTVL.

A note on this clonotype: This could be a read error, since a much larger clone is one nucleotide away. This chain links TRBV7-9 with TRBJ2-3; D unclear. Germline V gives CDR1 SEHNR, CDR2 FQNEAQ (reference sequence). The CDR3 has 12 residues. Trimming took 5 bases from V and 0 from J, leaving 3 bases between them. DNA for the CDR3: TGTGCCAGCAGCAAAAGCACAGATACGCAGTATTTT. This sequence encodes CASSKSTDTQYF.

V and J are TRBV25-1 and TRBJ1-6; 7 bases agree with TRBD1. Unmatched junction bases numbered 5, after V lost 4 bases and J lost 8 bases. The CDR3 runs to 14 residues. Germline V CDR1 and CDR2: MGHDK, SYGVNS. The CDR3 nucleotides read TGTGCCAGCAGTGCAGGGGGGGAGTATTCACCCCTCCACTTT. It is translated as CASSAGGEYSPLHF.